Below, 9 T cell receptor beta chains from the same sample are listed, as sequenced in a study of T cell repertoires in cytomegalovirus infection. TCRdb redid the calling of the reads with MiXCR, one entry per CDR3 protein. The sample holds 380,000 or so distinct CDR3 sequences, about 34% seen once. The antigens these receptors bind are not known. The material was cultured PBMCs, obtained from culture after CMV antigen stimulation. All receptors come from a human donor in good health (CMV status not recorded). Some clones in this sample may be carry-over from other donors' samples.

The CDR3 coding sequence is TGCAGTGCGCGGACTAGCGGGAGTTGGGGCATTCAGTACTTC. It translates to CSARTSGSWGIQYF. V and J are TRBV20-1 and TRBJ2-4; TRBD2 matches 13 bases. CDR3 length equals 14 residues. CDR1 and CDR2 from the germline V gene are DFQATT and SNEGSKA (reference sequence). V trimming: 6 bases; J trimming: 9 bases; junction bases outside the gene matches: 8.

There are many counts of this clonotype. The chain carries TRBV7-2 and TRBJ2-3; 11 bases line up with TRBD2. The CDR3 is 16 amino acids. With V trimmed by 1 base and J by 5 bases, 5 bases remained unmatched. Germline CDR1 is SGHTA and CDR2 is FQGNSA. The CDR3 sequence: CASSLVGTSGLDTQYF. The CDR3 nucleotides are TGTGCCAGCAGCTTAGTAGGGACTAGCGGCCTAGATACGCAGTATTTT. The variable domain in full, completed from reference TRBV7-2 and TRBJ2-3, reads GAGVSQSPSNKVTEKGKDVELRCDPISGHTALYWYRQSLGQGLEFLIYFQGNSAPDKSGLPSDRFSAERTGGSVSTLTIQRTQQEDSAVYLCASSLVGTSGLDTQYFGPGTRLTVL.

The chain employs TRBV19 and TRBJ2-7, with 7 bases fitting TRBD1. CDR3 length: 15 amino acids. Germline CDR1 LNHDA, CDR2 SQIVND (reference sequence). V shed 6 bases, J shed 2 bases, and the junction held 10 bases outside the gene matches. In DNA form, the CDR3 reads TGTGCCAGTAGGGGGTTTCAGGGGGATCCCTACGAGCAGTACGTC. It encodes CASRGFQGDPYEQYV.

This chain links TRBV20-1 with TRBJ2-7; 14 nucleotides agree with TRBD2. Trimming removed 5 bases from V and 6 bases from J; junction bases left unmatched: 3. The CDR3 sequence is 13 residues long. Germline CDR1 DFQATT, CDR2 SNEGSKA (reference sequence). CDR3 in amino acids: CSAHGTSGSEQYF. The CDR3 DNA follows: TGCAGTGCTCATGGGACTAGCGGGAGCGAGCAGTACTTC.

This clonotype turned up a few times. The V and J genes are TRBV7-2 and TRBJ2-1; TRBD2 matches 11 bases. In germline, CDR1 is SGHTA, CDR2 FQGNSA. The V segment lost 6 bases and the J segment 8 bases; nucleotides outside the gene matches: 9. The CDR3 totals 15 residues. This chain's CDR3 is CASRSTSGSRHEQFF. The CDR3 DNA sequence: TGTGCCAGCAGATCTACTAGCGGGAGTAGGCATGAGCAGTTCTTC.

V and J are TRBV19 and TRBJ1-1, with D perhaps matching TRBD1 (5 bases). The germline V gene has CDR1 LNHDA and CDR2 SQIVND (reference sequence). This CDR3 spans 16 amino acids. V lost 7 bases to trimming and J lost 1 base, with 19 bases between them. Written as DNA, the CDR3 is TGTGCCAGTACCGAAGACCTCGGGACGGCGAACACTGAAGCTTTCTTT. It yields the protein CASTEDLGTANTEAFF.

This clonotype was counted many times. The chain recombines TRBV7-2 with TRBJ2-3, with D possibly matching TRBD2 (5 bases). The CDR3 is 15 amino acids. Germline CDR1 SGHTA, CDR2 FQGNSA. The V and J ends lost 0 bases and 0 bases respectively, with 7 bases between them. The chain's CDR3 is CASSLAAGSTDTQYF. The CDR3 bases are TGTGCCAGCAGCTTAGCGGCGGGCAGCACAGATACGCAGTATTTT.

This clonotype was found a few times. The rearrangement joins TRBV28 to TRBJ2-1; no definite D call. With 5 bases removed from V and 5 bases from J, the gap between germline ends came to 19 bases. Germline loops: CDR1 MDHEN, CDR2 SYDVKM. This CDR3 is 16 amino acids long. This CDR3 is CASSRVGLHAHNEQFF. The CDR3, as DNA: TGTGCCAGCAGTAGAGTCGGGCTCCATGCCCACAATGAGCAGTTCTTC. Using reference TRBV28 and TRBJ2-1 for the parts outside the CDR3, the full variable domain is DVKVTQSSRYLVKRTGEKVFLECVQDMDHENMFWYRQDPGLGLRLIYFSYDVKMKEKGDIPEGYSVSREKKERFSLILESASTNQTSMYLCASSRVGLHAHNEQFFGPGTRLTVL.

This rearrangement joins TRBV18 to TRBJ2-1; D unresolved. V was cut by 3 bases and J by 6 bases, with 9 bases left in between. Looked up from germline, CDR1 is KGHSH and CDR2 is LQKENI. The CDR3 spans 13 residues. Here the CDR3 reads CASSPQTSNEQFF. As DNA, the CDR3 is TGTGCCAGCTCACCGCAGACCAGCAATGAGCAGTTCTTC.